The 3 T cell receptor beta chains presented below share a single source sample, sequenced in a study of technical replicates of blood from a handful of donors. The table came from immunoSEQ multiplex PCR; TCRdb's copy has only in-frame clones and leaves some out. Here the sample spans 68,000 or so clones, 85% to 95% being singletons. The specimen sequenced was T cells isolated from PBMCs. The receptors stem from a human donor in good health.

The J gene is TRBJ2-7, the V gene TRBV7-9, with a weak D call TRBD2 (6 bases). The CDR3 sequence is 14 residues long. From germline, CDR1 is SEHNR and CDR2 FQNEAQ (reference sequence). Trimming cost V 6 bases and J 0 bases, with 12 bases left between them. DNA of the CDR3: TGTGCCAGCAGTAGCGGCCCAAGCTCCTACGAGCAGTACTTC. Translating gives CASSSGPSSYEQYF.

The J gene is TRBJ2-5, the V gene TRBV6-5, with a possible D match to TRBD1 (5 bases). The CDR3 length is 13 residues. Germline V gene data show CDR1 as MNHEY and CDR2 as SVGAGI. Trimming left V 5 bases short and J 2 bases short, with 9 bases between. Here the CDR3 reads CASSPDRQETQYF. Written as DNA, the CDR3 is TGTGCCAGCAGTCCCGACAGACAAGAGACCCAGTACTTC.

The rearrangement joins TRBV27 to TRBJ1-5; a possible D gene is TRBD1 (5 bases). Trimming left V 6 bases short and J 7 bases short, with 16 bases between. This CDR3 spans 14 amino acids. Germline V lookup: CDR1 MNHEY, CDR2 SMNVEV (reference sequence). The CDR3 nucleotides are TGTGCCAGCAGCCCCGTGGCAGGGTACCAGCCCCAGCATTTT. Translation: CASSPVAGYQPQHF.